Sequencing of this TCR beta chain was carried out in a study of neurological immune-mediated disorders. Germline lookup yields CDR1 MGHRA and CDR2 YSYEKL. The CDR3 totals 16 residues. The V segment lost 2 bases and the J segment 4 bases; nucleotides outside the gene matches: 9. Time point specified: longitudinal time-point 1 (baseline). This clonotype was recorded many times. MiXCR was run by TCRdb on the 5' RACE reads, yielding one entry per CDR3 protein. The table records around 71,000 distinct CDR3 sequences, around 15% of them present only once. The chain employs TRBV4-1 and TRBJ2-3; 7 nucleotides agree with TRBD2. Input material: PBMCs. The sequence was collected from a female donor with HTLV-1-associated myelopathy (HAM/TSP). DNA of the CDR3: TGCGCCAGCAGCCAATTAGGGGACTACAATGCAGATACGCAGTATTTT. Encoded protein: CASSQLGDYNADTQYF.